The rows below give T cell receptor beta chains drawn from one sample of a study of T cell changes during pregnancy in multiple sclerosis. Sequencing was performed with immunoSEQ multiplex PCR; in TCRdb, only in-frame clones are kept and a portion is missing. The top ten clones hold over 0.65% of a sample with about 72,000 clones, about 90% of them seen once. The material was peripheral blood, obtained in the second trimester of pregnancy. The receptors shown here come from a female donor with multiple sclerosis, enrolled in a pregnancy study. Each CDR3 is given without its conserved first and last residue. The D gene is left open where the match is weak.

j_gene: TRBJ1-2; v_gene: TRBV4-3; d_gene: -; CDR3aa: ASSQDRQSVYGYT
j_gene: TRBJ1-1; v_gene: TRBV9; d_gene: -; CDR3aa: ASSTGPEAF
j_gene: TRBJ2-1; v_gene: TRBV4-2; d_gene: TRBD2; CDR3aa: ASSQLLAGSYNEQF
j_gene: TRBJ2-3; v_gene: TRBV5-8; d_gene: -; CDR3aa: ASSHPRRY
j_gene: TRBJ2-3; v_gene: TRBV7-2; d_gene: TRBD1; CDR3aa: ASSLRDSRDTQY
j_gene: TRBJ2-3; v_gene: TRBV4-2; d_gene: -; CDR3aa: ASSQLPGVLSTDTQY
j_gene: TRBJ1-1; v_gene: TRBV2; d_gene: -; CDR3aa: ASRGLGGDAF
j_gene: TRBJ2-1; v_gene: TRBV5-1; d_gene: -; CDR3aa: ASSLALQGGEQF
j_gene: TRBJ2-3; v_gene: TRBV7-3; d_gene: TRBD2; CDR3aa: ASTSGGTTDTQY
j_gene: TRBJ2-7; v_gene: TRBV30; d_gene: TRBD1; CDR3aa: AWSATGDEQY
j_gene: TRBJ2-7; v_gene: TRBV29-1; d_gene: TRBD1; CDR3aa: SVVGQAGVTYEQY
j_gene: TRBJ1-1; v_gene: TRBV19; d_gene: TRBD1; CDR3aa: ASGQGRNTEAF
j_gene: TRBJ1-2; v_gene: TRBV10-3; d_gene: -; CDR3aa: AISVVGGGYT
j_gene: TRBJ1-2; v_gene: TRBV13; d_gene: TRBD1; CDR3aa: ASSLGDREAGYT
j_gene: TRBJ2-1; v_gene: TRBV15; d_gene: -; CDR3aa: ATSRSPTGTLNEQF
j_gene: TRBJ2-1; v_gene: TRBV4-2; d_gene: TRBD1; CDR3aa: ASSQDAGGDEQF
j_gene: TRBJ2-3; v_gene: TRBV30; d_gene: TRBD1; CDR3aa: AWSEGQNTDTQY
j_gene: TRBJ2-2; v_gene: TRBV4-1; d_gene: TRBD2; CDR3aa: ASSQPRTSGGTGELF
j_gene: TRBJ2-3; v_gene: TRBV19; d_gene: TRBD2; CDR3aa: ASSTGRRGADTQY
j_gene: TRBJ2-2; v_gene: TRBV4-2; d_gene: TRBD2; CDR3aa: ASSQVGTRTGELF
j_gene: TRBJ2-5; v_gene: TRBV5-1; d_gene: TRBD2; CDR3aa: ASSFRLAGAKVSQETQY
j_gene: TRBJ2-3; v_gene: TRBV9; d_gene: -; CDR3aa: ASSPTAGADTQY
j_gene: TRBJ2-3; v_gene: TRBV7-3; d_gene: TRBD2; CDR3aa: ASSSYGGGTDTQY
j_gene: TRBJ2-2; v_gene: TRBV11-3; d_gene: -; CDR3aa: ASSLGAVANTGELF
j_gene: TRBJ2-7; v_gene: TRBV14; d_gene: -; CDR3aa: ASSPESIEQY
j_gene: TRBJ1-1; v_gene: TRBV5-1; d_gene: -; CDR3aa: ASSLAGGDTEAF
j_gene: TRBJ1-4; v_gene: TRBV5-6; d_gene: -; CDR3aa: ASSLQGVGSNEKLF
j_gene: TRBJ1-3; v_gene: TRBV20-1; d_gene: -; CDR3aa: SVYTGNTIY
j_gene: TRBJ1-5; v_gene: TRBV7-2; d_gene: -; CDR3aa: ASRSGGNSNQPQH
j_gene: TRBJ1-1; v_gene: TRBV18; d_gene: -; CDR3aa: ASSPRGWGHTEAF
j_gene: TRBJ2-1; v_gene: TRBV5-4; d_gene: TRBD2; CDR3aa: ASSLEASGGNEQF
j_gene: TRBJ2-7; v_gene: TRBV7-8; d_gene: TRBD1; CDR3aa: ASSPQGTGTYEQY
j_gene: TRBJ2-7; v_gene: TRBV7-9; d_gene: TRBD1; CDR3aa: ASSFQTGKMDEQY
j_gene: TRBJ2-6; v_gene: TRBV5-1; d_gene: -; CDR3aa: ASSRDGGSGANVLT
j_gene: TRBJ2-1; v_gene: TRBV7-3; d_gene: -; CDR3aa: ASSYSRAGANEQF
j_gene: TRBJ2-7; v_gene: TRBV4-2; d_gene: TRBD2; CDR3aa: ASSQVRGGTTYEQY
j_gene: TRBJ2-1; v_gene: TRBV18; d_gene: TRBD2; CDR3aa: ASSTLAGGSNEQF
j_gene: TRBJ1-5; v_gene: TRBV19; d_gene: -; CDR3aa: ASSRGIGNQPQH
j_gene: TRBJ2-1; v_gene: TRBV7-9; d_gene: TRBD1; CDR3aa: ASSLRLTGFNNEQF
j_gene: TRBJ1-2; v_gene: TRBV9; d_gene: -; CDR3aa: ASSVDGQSGYT
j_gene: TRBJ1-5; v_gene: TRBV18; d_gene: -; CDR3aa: ASSPAGASNQPQH
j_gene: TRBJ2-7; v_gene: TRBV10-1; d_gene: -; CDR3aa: ASSEGFGEQY
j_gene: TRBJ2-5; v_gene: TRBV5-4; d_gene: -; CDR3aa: ASSIQGPETQY
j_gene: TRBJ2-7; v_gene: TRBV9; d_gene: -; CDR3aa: ASSLGQRGEQY
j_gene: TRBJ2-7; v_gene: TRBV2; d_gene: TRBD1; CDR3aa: ATSKDRGRYEQY
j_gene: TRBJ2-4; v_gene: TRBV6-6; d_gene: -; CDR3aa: ASSYSRQVSKNIQY
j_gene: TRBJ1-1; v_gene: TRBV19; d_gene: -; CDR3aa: ASSLGGPRTEAF
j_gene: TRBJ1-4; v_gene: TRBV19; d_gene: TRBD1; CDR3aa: ASSSDRETRTNEKLF